This is a list of T cell receptor beta chains from one sample in a study of follicular helper T cells after annual influenza vaccination. Some clones are missing from TCRdb's copy, which holds only in-frame ones; the method was immunoSEQ multiplex PCR. The data hold about 9,400 clones, with around four fifths observed a single time. Source: CXCR5+ CD38- circulating T follicular helper cells from blood, taken on the day of influenza vaccination. These receptors were collected from an adult who received the influenza vaccine. The conserved cysteine and the conserved F or W are not part of the CDR3 here. The order of the fields is clone size, V gene, J gene, CDR3 protein. Clone size, where shown, is once, few, many, or a class for clones that have expanded.

abundance: .
v_gene: TRBV6-1
j_gene: TRBJ1-3
CDR3aa: ASSDGRLYSGNTIY

abundance: .
v_gene: TRBV6-1
j_gene: TRBJ2-7
CDR3aa: ASTFGEGYEQY

abundance: once
v_gene: TRBV7-8
j_gene: TRBJ2-3
CDR3aa: ASSLSESADTQY

abundance: .
v_gene: TRBV30
j_gene: TRBJ1-2
CDR3aa: AWGAPGQAVWGYT

abundance: .
v_gene: TRBV7-8
j_gene: TRBJ1-4
CDR3aa: ASSPTEFNEKLF

abundance: .
v_gene: TRBV6-5
j_gene: TRBJ2-6
CDR3aa: ASRPPGGANVLT

abundance: .
v_gene: TRBV2
j_gene: TRBJ2-5
CDR3aa: ASSGSGQGWETQY

abundance: few
v_gene: TRBV30
j_gene: TRBJ1-2
CDR3aa: AWSLPLRGNYGYT

abundance: .
v_gene: TRBV20-1
j_gene: TRBJ2-1
CDR3aa: SARDRYRVL

abundance: few
v_gene: TRBV10-3
j_gene: TRBJ1-1
CDR3aa: AISDVSRSYTEAF

abundance: few
v_gene: TRBV19
j_gene: TRBJ2-3
CDR3aa: ASSPSTDTQY

abundance: .
v_gene: TRBV27
j_gene: TRBJ1-3
CDR3aa: ASTRSGYGSGNTIY

abundance: .
v_gene: TRBV27
j_gene: TRBJ1-4
CDR3aa: ASSLSGGVPEKLF

abundance: .
v_gene: TRBV27
j_gene: TRBJ1-1
CDR3aa: ASSWRGQGNTEAF

abundance: .
v_gene: TRBV18
j_gene: TRBJ2-3
CDR3aa: ASSPLRGGATDTQY

abundance: .
v_gene: TRBV7-9
j_gene: TRBJ1-1
CDR3aa: ASSLAGGAEAF

abundance: .
v_gene: TRBV11-1
j_gene: TRBJ1-1
CDR3aa: ASSLAGLRDLHTEAF

abundance: .
v_gene: TRBV10-1
j_gene: TRBJ2-1
CDR3aa: ASSGRDGRSGEQF

abundance: once
v_gene: TRBV2
j_gene: TRBJ2-1
CDR3aa: ASTFSGNEQF

abundance: .
v_gene: TRBV5-4
j_gene: TRBJ1-2
CDR3aa: ASSQDRGVGGYGYT

abundance: .
v_gene: TRBV20-1
j_gene: TRBJ2-1
CDR3aa: SARSPQKQF

abundance: .
v_gene: TRBV21-1
j_gene: TRBJ1-4
CDR3aa: ASSKAGGLVANEKLF

abundance: .
v_gene: TRBV10-3
j_gene: TRBJ2-7
CDR3aa: AISETGSGEQY

abundance: .
v_gene: TRBV6-6
j_gene: TRBJ2-1
CDR3aa: ASNTGTYEQF

abundance: few
v_gene: TRBV18
j_gene: TRBJ1-2
CDR3aa: ASSPPELGYT

abundance: once
v_gene: TRBV28
j_gene: TRBJ1-2
CDR3aa: ASSPAGGASGYT

abundance: few
v_gene: TRBV6-5
j_gene: TRBJ2-7
CDR3aa: ASSPLGNYEQY

abundance: few
v_gene: TRBV6-5
j_gene: TRBJ2-7
CDR3aa: ASSRTSGSYEQY

abundance: .
v_gene: TRBV7-3
j_gene: TRBJ1-1
CDR3aa: ASSSTGAAEAF

abundance: .
v_gene: TRBV4-1
j_gene: TRBJ2-1
CDR3aa: ASSQRDRGDYNEQF

abundance: .
v_gene: TRBV30
j_gene: TRBJ2-7
CDR3aa: AWSGGTSGRYEQY

abundance: .
v_gene: TRBV27
j_gene: TRBJ2-5
CDR3aa: ASSKREGETQY

abundance: .
v_gene: TRBV6-5
j_gene: TRBJ1-1
CDR3aa: ASSSRTGRNTEAF

abundance: .
v_gene: TRBV9
j_gene: TRBJ1-5
CDR3aa: ASSDSLNSNQPQH

abundance: .
v_gene: TRBV27
j_gene: TRBJ2-2
CDR3aa: ASSLQGAGELF